Listed below are T cell receptor beta chains from one sample, sequenced in a study of T cell clusters in autoimmune cytopenias. Reanalyzing the multiplex PCR reads, TCRdb keeps one entry per CDR3 protein, without DNA. The listing records 3,500 to 5,000 distinct CDR3 sequences. These same data were also listed under a study on T cell repertoires in aging, cancer and after chemotherapy.

Material for sequencing was peripheral blood. The receptors come from a human donor in good health. The CDR3 runs from the conserved cysteine through the conserved F or W. Not every row has a clone size; where given, it reads once, few, many or a size class.

V	J	length	size	CDR3
TRBV27	TRBJ2-7	13	-	CASRPGHLAEQYF
TRBV19	TRBJ1-5	14	-	CASSMTHSPQPQHF
TRBV6-1	TRBJ2-4	15	-	CASLRDGVAKNIQYF
TRBV20-1	TRBJ1-4	12	-	CSAKGGGEKLFF
TRBV7-9	TRBJ2-6	14	-	CAVGMSSGANVLTF
TRBV6-1	TRBJ2-1	15	-	CASSESDGVYNEQFF
TRBV5-4	TRBJ2-7	13	-	CASSKQGAYEQYF
TRBV18	TRBJ1-1	12	medium-sized	CASSSGSTEAFF
TRBV30	TRBJ2-7	13	-	CALGLAGGYKQYF
TRBV10-3	TRBJ2-5	15	-	CAINGRGGGKETQYF
TRBV15	TRBJ1-2	16	-	CATSRPGGTGGYGYTF
TRBV5-6	TRBJ1-1	13	-	CASSPEGGTEAFF
TRBV5-6	TRBJ2-3	18	-	CASSQGSSLGTGTDTQYF
TRBV12-3/TRBV12-4	TRBJ1-1	14	-	CAITQGIANTEAFF
TRBV27	TRBJ2-4	17	-	CASSLYFHPLTTDIQYF
TRBV6-4	TRBJ2-2	12	-	CASSANTGELFF
TRBV11-2	TRBJ2-2	11	-	CATSPGGELFF
TRBV5-5	TRBJ2-2	18	-	CASSLGVGVGQITGELFF
TRBV11-1	TRBJ2-7	13	-	CASSFGGSYEQYF
TRBV18	TRBJ2-1	18	-	CASSPIAGGPLSGNEQFF
TRBV19	TRBJ2-3	14	medium-sized	CASSIQGSTDTQYF
TRBV12-3/TRBV12-4	TRBJ1-5	15	-	CATTLDRGVTGPQHF
TRBV12-3/TRBV12-4	TRBJ2-1	17	medium-sized	CASSLASGGARRNEQFF
TRBV6-5	TRBJ2-1	12	-	CASSYSAFRQFF
TRBV29-1	TRBJ2-1	14	medium-sized	CSVEISGRTDEQFF
TRBV5-6	TRBJ1-2	13	-	CASSPGQNYGYTF
TRBV24-1	TRBJ2-5	16	-	CATSDAGGRLLEGQYF
TRBV6-2/TRBV6-3	TRBJ2-3	13	-	CASSPDRTDTQYF
TRBV27	TRBJ2-1	17	-	CASSLYSGTATYNEQFF
TRBV7-9	TRBJ1-1	14	-	CASSSTGVSTEAFF
TRBV9	TRBJ2-1	16	-	CASSVGEADSYNEQFF
TRBV5-6	TRBJ2-3	14	-	CASSSPFGGDTQYF